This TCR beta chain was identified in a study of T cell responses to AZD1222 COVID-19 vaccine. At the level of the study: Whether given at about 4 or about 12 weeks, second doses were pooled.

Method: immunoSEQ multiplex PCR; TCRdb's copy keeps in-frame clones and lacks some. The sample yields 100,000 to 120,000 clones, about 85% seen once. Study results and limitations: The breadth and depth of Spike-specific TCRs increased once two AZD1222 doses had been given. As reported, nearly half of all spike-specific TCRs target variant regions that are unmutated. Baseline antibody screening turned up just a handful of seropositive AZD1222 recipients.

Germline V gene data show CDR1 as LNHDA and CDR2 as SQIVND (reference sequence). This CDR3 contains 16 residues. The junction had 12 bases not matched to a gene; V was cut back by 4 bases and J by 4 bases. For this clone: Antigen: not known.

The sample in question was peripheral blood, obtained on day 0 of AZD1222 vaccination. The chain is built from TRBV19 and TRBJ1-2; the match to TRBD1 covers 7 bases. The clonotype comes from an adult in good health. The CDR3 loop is CASSSTGAPNIYGYTF. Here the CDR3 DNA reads TGTGCCAGTAGTAGTACAGGGGCGCCGAACATCTATGGCTACACCTTC.